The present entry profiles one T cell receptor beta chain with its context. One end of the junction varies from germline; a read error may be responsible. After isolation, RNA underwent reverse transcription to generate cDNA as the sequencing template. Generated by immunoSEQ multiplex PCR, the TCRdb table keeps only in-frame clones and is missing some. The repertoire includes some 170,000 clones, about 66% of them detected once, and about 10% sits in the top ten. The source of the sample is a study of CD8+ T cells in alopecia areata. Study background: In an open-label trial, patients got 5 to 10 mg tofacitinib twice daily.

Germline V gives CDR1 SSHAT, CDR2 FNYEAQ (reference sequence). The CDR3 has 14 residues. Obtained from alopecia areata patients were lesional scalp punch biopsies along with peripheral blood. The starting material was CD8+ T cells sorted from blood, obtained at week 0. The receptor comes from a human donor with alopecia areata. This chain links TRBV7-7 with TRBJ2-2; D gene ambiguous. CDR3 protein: CASSLGWNTGELFF. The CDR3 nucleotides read TGTGCTAGCAGCTTAGGATGGAATACCGGGGAGCTGTTTTTT.